This T cell receptor (beta chain) was recovered during a study of blood T cell repertoires in COVID-19. Whole-study context: Whether acute or convalescent, the COVID-19 samples came from the United States, Italy and Spain. Sources were T cells, B-cell-depleted T cells, or PBMCs; the material itself was cDNA or gDNA.

Original data processing: Nucleated cell number was recorded as an estimate derived from reference gene primer amplification. Assay: immunoSEQ multiplex PCR; the TCRdb copy retains only in-frame clones and omits some. V and J calls and clone size are copied from that table; D and trimming were computed from the DNA. The repertoire holds around 320,000 clones, with 65% to 90% as singletons. Sequencing input: peripheral blood. The clonotype was recovered from a human donor in a cohort sampled during active COVID-19.

The CDR3 protein is CAISGLYRDGYTF. DNA for the CDR3: TGTGCCATTTCAGGGCTTTATAGAGATGGCTACACCTTC. This rearrangement joins TRBV10-3 to TRBJ1-2; D is possibly TRBD1 (5 bases). This CDR3 contains 13 residues. Per germline, CDR1 ENHRY and CDR2 SYGVKD. Trimming shortened V by 9 bases and J by 6 bases, and 17 bases separated the two germline ends.